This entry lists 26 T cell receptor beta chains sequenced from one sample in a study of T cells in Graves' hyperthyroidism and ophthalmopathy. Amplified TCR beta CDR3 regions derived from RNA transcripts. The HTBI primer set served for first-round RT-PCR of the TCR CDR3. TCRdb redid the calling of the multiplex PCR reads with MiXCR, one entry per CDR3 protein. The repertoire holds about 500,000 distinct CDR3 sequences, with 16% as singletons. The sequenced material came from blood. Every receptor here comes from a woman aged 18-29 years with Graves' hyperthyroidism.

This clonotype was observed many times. CDR3 DNA sequence: TGTGCCACGAGTTTGATGGTTACAGATACGCAGTATTTT. The encoded protein is CATSLMVTDTQYF. The chain carries TRBV11-3 and TRBJ2-3; D unresolved. The germline V gene encodes CDR1 SGHNT and CDR2 YENEEA. The CDR3 covers 13 residues. Trimming removed 10 bases at V and 3 bases at J, with 14 bases between.

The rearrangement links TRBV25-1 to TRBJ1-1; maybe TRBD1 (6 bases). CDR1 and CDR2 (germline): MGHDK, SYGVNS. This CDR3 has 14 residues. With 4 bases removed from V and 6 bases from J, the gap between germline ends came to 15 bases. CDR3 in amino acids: CASSGKGGHAEAFF. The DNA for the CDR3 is TGTGCCAGCAGTGGAAAGGGGGGGCACGCTGAAGCTTTCTTT.

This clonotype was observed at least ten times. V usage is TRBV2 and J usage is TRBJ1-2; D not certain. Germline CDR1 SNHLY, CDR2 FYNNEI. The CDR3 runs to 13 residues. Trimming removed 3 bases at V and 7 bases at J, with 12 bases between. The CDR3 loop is CASSDRLSAGYTF. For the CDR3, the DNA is TGTGCCAGCAGTGACAGGTTATCAGCTGGCTACACCTTC.

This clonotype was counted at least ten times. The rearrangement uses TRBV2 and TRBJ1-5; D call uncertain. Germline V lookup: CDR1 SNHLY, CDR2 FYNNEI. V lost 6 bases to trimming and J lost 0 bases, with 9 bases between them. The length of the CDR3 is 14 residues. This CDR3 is CASREEYSNQPQHF. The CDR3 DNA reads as TGTGCCAGCAGGGAGGAGTATAGCAATCAGCCCCAGCATTTT. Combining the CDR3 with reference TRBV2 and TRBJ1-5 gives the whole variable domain EPEVTQTPSHQVTQMGQEVILRCVPISNHLYFYWYRQILGQKVEFLVSFYNNEISEKSEIFDDQFSVERPDGSNFTLKIRSTKLEDSAMYFCASREEYSNQPQHFGDGTRLSIL.

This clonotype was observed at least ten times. The CDR3: CASSTGTSKNIQYF. The CDR3 coding sequence is TGTGCCAGCAGCACCGGGACTAGCAAAAACATTCAGTACTTC. J is TRBJ2-4 and V is TRBV6-2 or TRBV6-3, with TRBD2 matching 8 bases. With 6 bases clipped from V and 3 bases from J, the junction kept 4 bases outside the gene matches. Germline V CDR1 and CDR2: MNHEY, SVGEGT. This CDR3 has 14 amino acids.

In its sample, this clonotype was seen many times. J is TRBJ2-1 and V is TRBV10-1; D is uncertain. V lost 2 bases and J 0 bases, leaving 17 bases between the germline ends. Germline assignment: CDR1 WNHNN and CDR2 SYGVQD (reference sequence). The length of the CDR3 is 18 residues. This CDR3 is CASSEGPKKTSSYNEQFF. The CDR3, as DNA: TGCGCCAGCAGTGAGGGGCCCAAGAAGACGAGCTCCTACAATGAGCAGTTCTTC.

The CDR3 DNA is TGCAGCGTTGTGAGAAACACTGGAAACACCATATATTTT. This codes for CSVVRNTGNTIYF. The V call is TRBV29-1, the J call TRBJ1-3, with D unresolved. The germline V gene has CDR1 SQVTM and CDR2 ANQGSEA. Deletions cut 4 bases from V and 2 bases from J, with 9 bases between. CDR3 size: 13 residues.

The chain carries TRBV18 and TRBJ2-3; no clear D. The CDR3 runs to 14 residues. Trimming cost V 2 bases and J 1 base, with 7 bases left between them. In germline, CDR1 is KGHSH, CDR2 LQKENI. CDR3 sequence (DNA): TGTGCCAGCTCACCAAGTGCGGGCACAGATACGCAGTATTTT. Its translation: CASSPSAGTDTQYF.

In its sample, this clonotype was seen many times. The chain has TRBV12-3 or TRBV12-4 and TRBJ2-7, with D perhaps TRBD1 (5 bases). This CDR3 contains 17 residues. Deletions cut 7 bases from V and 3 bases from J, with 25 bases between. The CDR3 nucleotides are TGTGCCAGCACCAAACACCTGGACAAGGCTTGGGGCTACGAGCAGTACTTC. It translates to CASTKHLDKAWGYEQYF.

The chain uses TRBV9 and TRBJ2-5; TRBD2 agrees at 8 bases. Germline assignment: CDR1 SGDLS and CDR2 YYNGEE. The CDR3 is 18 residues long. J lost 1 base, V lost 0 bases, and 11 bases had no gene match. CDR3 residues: CASSVEVGVAGSQETQYF. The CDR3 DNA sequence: TGTGCCAGCAGCGTAGAGGTTGGAGTAGCGGGATCCCAAGAGACCCAGTACTTC.

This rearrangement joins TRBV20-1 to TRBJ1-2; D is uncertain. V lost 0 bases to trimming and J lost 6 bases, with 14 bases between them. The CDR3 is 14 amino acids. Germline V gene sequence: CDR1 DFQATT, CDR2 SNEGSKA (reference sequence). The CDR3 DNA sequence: TGCAGTGCTAGAGATAGCGGGCAAGTCCATGGCTACACCTTC. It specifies CSARDSGQVHGYTF.

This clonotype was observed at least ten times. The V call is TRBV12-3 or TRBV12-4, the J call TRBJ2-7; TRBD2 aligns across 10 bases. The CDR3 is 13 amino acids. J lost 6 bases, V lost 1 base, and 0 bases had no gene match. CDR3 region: CASSLGLAGEQYF. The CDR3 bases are TGTGCCAGCAGTTTAGGACTAGCGGGCGAGCAGTACTTC.

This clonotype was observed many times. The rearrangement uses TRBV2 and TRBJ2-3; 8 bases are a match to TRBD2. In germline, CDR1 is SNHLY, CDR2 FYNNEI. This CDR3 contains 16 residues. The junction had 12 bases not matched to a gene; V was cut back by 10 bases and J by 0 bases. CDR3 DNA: TGTGCCACCCGATTCCGAGTAGCGGGGAGCACAGATACGCAGTATTTT. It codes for CATRFRVAGSTDTQYF.

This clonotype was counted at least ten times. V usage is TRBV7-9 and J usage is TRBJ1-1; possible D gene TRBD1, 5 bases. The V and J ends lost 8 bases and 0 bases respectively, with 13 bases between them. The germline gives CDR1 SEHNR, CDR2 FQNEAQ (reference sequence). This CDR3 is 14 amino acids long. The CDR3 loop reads CASSPRELNTEAFF. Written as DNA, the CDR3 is TGTGCCAGCTCACCCAGGGAACTGAACACTGAAGCTTTCTTT.

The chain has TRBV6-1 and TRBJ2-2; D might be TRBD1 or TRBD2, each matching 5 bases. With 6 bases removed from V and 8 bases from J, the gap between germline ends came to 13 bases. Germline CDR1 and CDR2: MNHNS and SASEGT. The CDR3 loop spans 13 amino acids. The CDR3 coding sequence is TGTGCCAGCAGGGGGACGGATGAAGGGGAGCTGTTTTTT. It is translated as CASRGTDEGELFF.

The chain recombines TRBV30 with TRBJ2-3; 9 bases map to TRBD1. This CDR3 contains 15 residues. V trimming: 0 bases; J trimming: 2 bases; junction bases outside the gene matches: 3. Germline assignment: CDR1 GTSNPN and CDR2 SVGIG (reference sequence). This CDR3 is CAWSVRQGVTDTQYF. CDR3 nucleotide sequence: TGTGCCTGGAGTGTACGACAGGGGGTCACAGATACGCAGTATTTT.

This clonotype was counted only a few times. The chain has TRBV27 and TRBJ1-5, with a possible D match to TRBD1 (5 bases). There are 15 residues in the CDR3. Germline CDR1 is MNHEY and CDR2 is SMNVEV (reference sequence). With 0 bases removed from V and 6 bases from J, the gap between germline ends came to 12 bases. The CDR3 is CASSLSPGFRQPQHF. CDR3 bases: TGTGCCAGCAGTTTATCCCCAGGGTTTCGTCAGCCCCAGCATTTT.

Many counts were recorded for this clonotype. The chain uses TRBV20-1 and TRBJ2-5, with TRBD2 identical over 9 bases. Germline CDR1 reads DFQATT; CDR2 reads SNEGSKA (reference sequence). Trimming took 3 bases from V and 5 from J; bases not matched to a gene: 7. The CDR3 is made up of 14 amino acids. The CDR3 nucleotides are TGCAGTGCTAGCCGGCGGGAGGGCCACGAGACCCAGTACTTC. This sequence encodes CSASRREGHETQYF.

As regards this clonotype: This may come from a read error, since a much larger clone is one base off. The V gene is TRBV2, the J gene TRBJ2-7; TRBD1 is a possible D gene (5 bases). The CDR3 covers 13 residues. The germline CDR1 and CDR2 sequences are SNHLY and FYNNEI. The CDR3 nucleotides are TGTGCCAGTTGCCTGGACATTAACGGCGAGCGGTACTTC. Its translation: CASCLDINGERYF.

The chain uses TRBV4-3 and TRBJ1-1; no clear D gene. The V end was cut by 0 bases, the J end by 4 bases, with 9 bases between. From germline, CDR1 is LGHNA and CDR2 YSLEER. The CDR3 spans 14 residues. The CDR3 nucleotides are TGCGCCAGCAGCCAAGAGTCCTGGGCCACTGAAGCTTTCTTT. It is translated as CASSQESWATEAFF.

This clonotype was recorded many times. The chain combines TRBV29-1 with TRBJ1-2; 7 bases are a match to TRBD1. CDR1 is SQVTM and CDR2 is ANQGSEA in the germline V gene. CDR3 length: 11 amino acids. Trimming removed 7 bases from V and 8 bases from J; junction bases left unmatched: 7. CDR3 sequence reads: CSGVVQGGYTF. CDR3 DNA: TGCAGCGGCGTGGTACAGGGGGGCTACACCTTC.

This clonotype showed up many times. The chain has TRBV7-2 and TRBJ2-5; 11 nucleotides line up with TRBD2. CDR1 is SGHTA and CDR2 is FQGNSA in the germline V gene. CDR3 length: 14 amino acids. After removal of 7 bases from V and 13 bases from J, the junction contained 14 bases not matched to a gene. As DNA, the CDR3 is TGTGCCAGCACCCAATCCGGGACTAGCGGTGCCGTGTACTTC. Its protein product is CASTQSGTSGAVYF. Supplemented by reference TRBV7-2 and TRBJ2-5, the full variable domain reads GAGVSQSPSNKVTEKGKDVELRCDPISGHTALYWYRQSLGQGLEFLIYFQGNSAPDKSGLPSDRFSAERTGGSVSTLTIQRTQQEDSAVYLCASTQSGTSGAVYFGPGTRLLVL.

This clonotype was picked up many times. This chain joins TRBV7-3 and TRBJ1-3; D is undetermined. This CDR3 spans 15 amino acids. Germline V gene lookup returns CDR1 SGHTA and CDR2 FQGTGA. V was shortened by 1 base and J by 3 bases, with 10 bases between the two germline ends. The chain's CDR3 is CASSLSSGGGNTIYF. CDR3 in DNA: TGTGCCAGCAGCTTAAGTTCGGGAGGTGGAAACACCATATATTTT.

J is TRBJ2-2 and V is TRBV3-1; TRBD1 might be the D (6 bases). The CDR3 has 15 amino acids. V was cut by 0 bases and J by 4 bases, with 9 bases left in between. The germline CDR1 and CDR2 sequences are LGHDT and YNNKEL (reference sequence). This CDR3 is CASSQDPRGTGELFF. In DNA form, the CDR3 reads TGTGCCAGCAGCCAAGATCCCAGGGGCACCGGGGAGCTGTTTTTT.

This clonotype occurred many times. CDR3 sequence reads: CASSQVFGQGAGDTQYF. CDR3 nucleotide sequence: TGCGCCAGCAGCCAAGTATTCGGACAGGGGGCAGGAGATACGCAGTATTTT. This chain connects TRBV4-1 to TRBJ2-3, with 11 positions matching TRBD1. The CDR3 covers 17 residues. The germline V gene has CDR1 MGHRA and CDR2 YSYEKL. Unmatched junction bases numbered 8, after V lost 1 base and J lost 5 bases.

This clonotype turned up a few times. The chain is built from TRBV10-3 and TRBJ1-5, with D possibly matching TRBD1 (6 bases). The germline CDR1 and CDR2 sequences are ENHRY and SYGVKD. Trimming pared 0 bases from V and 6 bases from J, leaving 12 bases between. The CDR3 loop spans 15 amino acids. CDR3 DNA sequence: TGTGCCATCAGTGAGTCACCCGGGGGCGTTCAGCCCCAGCATTTT. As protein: CAISESPGGVQPQHF.